This T cell receptor (beta chain) was sequenced in a study of PD-1 blockade in classical Hodgkin lymphoma. The assay was immunoSEQ multiplex PCR, and TCRdb's table has in-frame clones only and misses some. The profile covers roughly 64,000 clones, with more than 80% appearing a single time and approximately 8% taken by the ten largest. V was clipped by 4 bases and J by 6 bases, with 9 bases between them. The CDR3 covers 12 residues. Time point given: cycle 4 day 1 (C4D1), after 5 to 7 weeks of nivolumab. Autologous stem cell transplantation was followed by relapse in every patient, and brentuximab vedotin exposure varied. Complete response, partial response or progressive disease constituted the best responses recorded.

This material consisted of peripheral blood mononuclear cells (PBMCs), taken before the fourth cycle of nivolumab. This chain links TRBV5-3 with TRBJ2-3, with unresolved D. TRBV5-3 is reported as an ORF; its role is uncertain. This receptor was identified in a human donor with classical Hodgkin lymphoma. CDR3 region: CARSPTSDTQYF. In DNA form, the CDR3 reads TGTGCCAGAAGCCCCACCTCGGATACGCAGTATTTT.